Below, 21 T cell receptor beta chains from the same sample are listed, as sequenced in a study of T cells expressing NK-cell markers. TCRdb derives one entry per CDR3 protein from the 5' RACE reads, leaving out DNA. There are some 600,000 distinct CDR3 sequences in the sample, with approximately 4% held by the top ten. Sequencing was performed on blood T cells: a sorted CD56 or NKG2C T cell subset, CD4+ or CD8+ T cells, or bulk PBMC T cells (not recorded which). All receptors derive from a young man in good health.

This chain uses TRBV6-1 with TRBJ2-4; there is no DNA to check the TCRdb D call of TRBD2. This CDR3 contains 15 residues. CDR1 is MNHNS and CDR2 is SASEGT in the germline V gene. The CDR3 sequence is CASSRGGEFGNIQYF.

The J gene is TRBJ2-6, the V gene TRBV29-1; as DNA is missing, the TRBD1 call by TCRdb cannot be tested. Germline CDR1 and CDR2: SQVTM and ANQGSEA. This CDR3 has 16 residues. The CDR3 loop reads CSVRPGQGAGANVLTF.

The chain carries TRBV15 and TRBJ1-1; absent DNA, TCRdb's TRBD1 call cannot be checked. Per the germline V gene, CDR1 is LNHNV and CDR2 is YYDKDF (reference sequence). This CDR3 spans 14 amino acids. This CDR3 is CATSRTDQDTEAFF.

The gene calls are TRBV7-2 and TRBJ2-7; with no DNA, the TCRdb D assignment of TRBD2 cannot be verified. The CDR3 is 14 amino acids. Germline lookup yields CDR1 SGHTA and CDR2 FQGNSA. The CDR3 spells CASSLDGPLNEQYF.

CDR3: CASSRDANSGNTIYF. V usage is TRBV6-1 and J usage is TRBJ1-3; TCRdb calls TRBD1, which cannot be checked without DNA. Germline lookup yields CDR1 MNHNS and CDR2 SASEGT. This CDR3 has 15 residues.

The chain's CDR3 is CASSLATSTNEKLFF. The chain couples TRBV7-9 to TRBJ1-4. Germline loops: CDR1 SEHNR, CDR2 FQNEAQ (reference sequence). CDR3 length: 15 residues.

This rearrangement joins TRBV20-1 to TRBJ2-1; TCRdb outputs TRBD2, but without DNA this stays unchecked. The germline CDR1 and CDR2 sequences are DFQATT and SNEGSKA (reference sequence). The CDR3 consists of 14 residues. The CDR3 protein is CSAASSGLRDEQFF.

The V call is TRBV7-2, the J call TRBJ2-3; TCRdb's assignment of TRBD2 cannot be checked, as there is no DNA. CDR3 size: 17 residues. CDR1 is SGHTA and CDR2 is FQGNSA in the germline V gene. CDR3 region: CASSSRGAGAPGDTQYF. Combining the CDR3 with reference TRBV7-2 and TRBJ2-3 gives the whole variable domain GAGVSQSPSNKVTEKGKDVELRCDPISGHTALYWYRQSLGQGLEFLIYFQGNSAPDKSGLPSDRFSAERTGGSVSTLTIQRTQQEDSAVYLCASSSRGAGAPGDTQYFGPGTRLTVL.

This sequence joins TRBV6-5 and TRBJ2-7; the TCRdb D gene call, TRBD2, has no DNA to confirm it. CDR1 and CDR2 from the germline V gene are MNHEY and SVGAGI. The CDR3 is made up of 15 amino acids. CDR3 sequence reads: CASSYSLGGRVEQYF.

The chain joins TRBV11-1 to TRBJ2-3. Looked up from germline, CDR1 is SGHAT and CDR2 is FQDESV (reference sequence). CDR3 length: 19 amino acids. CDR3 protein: CASSSSWTTESDRTDTQYF.

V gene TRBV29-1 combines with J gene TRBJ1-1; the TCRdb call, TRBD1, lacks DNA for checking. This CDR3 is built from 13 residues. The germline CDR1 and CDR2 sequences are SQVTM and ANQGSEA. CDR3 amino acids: CSAGPGQNTEAFF.

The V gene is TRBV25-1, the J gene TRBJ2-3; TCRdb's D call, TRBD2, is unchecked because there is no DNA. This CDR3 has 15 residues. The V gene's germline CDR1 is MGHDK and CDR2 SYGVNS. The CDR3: CASSLAGRNSDTQYF.

CDR3: CSVRETGRAGANVLTF. The chain joins TRBV20-1 to TRBJ2-6; TCRdb's D gene call, TRBD1, goes unchecked for lack of DNA. Germline assignment: CDR1 DFQATT and CDR2 SNEGSKA (reference sequence). This CDR3 comprises 16 residues.

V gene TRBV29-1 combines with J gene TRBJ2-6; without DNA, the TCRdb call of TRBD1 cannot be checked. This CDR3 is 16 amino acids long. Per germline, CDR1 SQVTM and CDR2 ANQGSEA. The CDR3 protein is CSVDGLGDSGANVLTF.

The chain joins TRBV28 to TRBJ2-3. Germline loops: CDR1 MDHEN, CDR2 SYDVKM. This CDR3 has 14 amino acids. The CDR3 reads CASSPNYEVDTQYF.

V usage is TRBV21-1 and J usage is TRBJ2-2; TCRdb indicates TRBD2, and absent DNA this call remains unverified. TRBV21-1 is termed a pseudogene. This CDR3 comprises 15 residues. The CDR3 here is CAGHPGGPFTGELFF.

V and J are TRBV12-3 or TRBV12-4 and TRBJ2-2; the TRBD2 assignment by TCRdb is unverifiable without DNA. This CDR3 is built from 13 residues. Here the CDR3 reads CAEGGLNTGELFF.

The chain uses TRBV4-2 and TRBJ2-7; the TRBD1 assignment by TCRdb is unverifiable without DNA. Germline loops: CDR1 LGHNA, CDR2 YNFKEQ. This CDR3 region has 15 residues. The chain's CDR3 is CASSQPDRGAYEQYF.

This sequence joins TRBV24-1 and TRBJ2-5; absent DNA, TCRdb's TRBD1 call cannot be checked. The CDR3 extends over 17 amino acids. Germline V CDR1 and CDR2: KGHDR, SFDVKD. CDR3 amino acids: CATSDFSTGGTGETQYF.

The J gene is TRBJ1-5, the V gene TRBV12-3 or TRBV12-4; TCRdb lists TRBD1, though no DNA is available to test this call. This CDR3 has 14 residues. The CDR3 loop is CASSRQGGREPQHF.

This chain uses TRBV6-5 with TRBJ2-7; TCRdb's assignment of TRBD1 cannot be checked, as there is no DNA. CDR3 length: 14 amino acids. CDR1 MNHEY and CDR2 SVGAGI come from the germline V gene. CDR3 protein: CASSTRDRERRQYF.